This paragraph reports one T cell receptor beta chain. Trimming left V 0 bases short and J 0 bases short, with 7 bases between. The CDR3 totals 15 residues. CDR1 is SGDLS and CDR2 is YYNGEE in the germline V gene. The authors' processing: It was from reference gene primer amplification that nucleated cell counts were estimated. Some clones are missing from TCRdb's copy, which holds only in-frame ones; the method was immunoSEQ multiplex PCR. The V and J calls and clone size come from that table; D and trimming were worked out from the DNA. The sample has around 200,000 clones, about nine tenths seen once. The sample originates from a study of blood T cell repertoires in COVID-19. Study at large: Whether acute or convalescent, the COVID-19 samples came from the United States, Italy and Spain. PBMCs, B-cell-depleted T cells, or T cells provided the cDNA or gDNA that made up the material.

Source material: peripheral blood. J is TRBJ1-5 and V is TRBV9; no firm D call. This clonotype was obtained from a man aged 25 to 40 with acute or convalescent COVID-19. CDR3 amino acids: CASSVDGNSNQPQHF. In nucleotides, the CDR3 is TGTGCCAGCAGCGTAGACGGTAATAGCAATCAGCCCCAGCATTTT.